This T cell receptor (beta chain) derives from a study of early T cells in non-severe SARS-CoV-2 infection. Study information: The input, bulk RNA from unsorted whole blood, was sequenced, and chains were unpaired. Study-wide results and limits: A preference for anti-spike CD8 responses marked VDJdb matching, which missed private and CD4 specificities.

Regarding this clonotype: Antigen: not known. At one of its ends the junction is not consistent with the germline gene, which may arise from a read error.

Germline V lookup: CDR1 SGHNT, CDR2 YYREEE (reference sequence). CDR3 size: 13 residues. Tagging with unique molecular identifiers was applied to individual cDNA molecules. TCRdb itself ran the 5' RACE reads through MiXCR, one entry per CDR3 protein. The sample lists 100,000 or so distinct CDR3 sequences; 16% were seen once. This sequence joins TRBV5-4 and TRBJ1-1, with 7 bases fitting TRBD1. The clonotype originates from an adult who was a healthcare worker with PCR-confirmed SARS-CoV-2 infection or an uninfected control (not recorded which). The sequencing used whole blood, collected at baseline. CDR3 nucleotides: TGTGCCAGCAGCACTCAGGACAGGAATGAAGCCTTCTTT. Amino acid sequence: CASSTQDRNEAFF.